The source of this T cell receptor (beta chain) is a study of cytomegalovirus exposure and HLA in healthy donors. Comment on this clone: What it binds is unknown. The junction departs from the called germline gene at one end, perhaps through a read error.

The primer mix had 60 Vbeta and 13 Jbeta primers. As handled by the study authors: Some 80 million unique TCR beta chains, 9 million to 14 million shared, were counted in a later analysis. Method: immunoSEQ multiplex PCR; TCRdb's copy keeps in-frame clones and lacks some. That table gives V, J and clone size, and the DNA gave D and trimming. The data contain about 200,000 clones, around 73% of them singletons. The CDR3 is 12 residues long. CDR1 is WNHNN, CDR2 SYGVQD, per germline (reference sequence). Study results and limitations: Confirmation was obtained in vitro that three CMV-associated chains are specific for CMV antigens. Many donors shared some public TCRs, even though most TCR sequences were rare.

Sequencing was performed on PBMCs. The V call is TRBV10-1, the J call TRBJ2-7, with D tentatively TRBD1 (6 bases). The receptor's source is a male donor in good health and CMV-seronegative. In DNA, the CDR3 is TGCGCCAGCGGTGACAGGCTCGGCGAGCAGTACTTC. As protein: CASGDRLGEQYF.